This section outlines one T cell receptor (beta chain) sequence together with its context. Its antigen is as yet unknown. Trimming shortened V by 1 base and J by 0 bases, and 7 bases separated the two germline ends. This CDR3 comprises 15 residues. Germline loops: CDR1 SGHDN, CDR2 FVKESK. These data originate in a study of OX40 agonist ivuxolimab in advanced cancers. Findings and limits, study-wide: Which antigen the expanded peripheral T cells recognized is unknown.

Profiling relied on immunoSEQ multiplex PCR, and the TCRdb table lists in-frame clones only, not all of them. The sample contains about 6,000 clones, approximately 80% of which appear only once. V gene TRBV14 combines with J gene TRBJ1-3; no clear D gene. This TCR was recovered from an adult with an advanced solid tumor such as melanoma, head and neck, liver or kidney cancer. The input for sequencing was CD4+ or CD8+ T cells sorted from blood, taken in a trial of the OX40 agonist ivuxolimab. The DNA of the CDR3 is TGTGCCAGCAGCCAAGGTTGGGGCTCTGGAAACACCATATATTTT. It translates to CASSQGWGSGNTIYF.